The clone carrying this TCR beta chain appeared many times. The sample comes from a study of T-cell reconstitution after alpha-beta-depleted transplantation in children. V shed 5 bases and J 3 bases; nucleotides not matched to a gene: 2. This CDR3 is built from 14 residues. Preparation of the TCRbeta library was carried out with unique molecular identifiers. TCRdb called the PCR reads again in MiXCR, with one record for every CDR3 protein. The sample holds fewer than 550,000 distinct CDR3 sequences, about a tenth seen once. The sequence came from a human donor who donated a stem cell graft to a child with acute myeloid leukemia. Sample: PBMCs from the stem cell graft donor, taken from the stem cell graft. V is TRBV12-3 or TRBV12-4 and J is TRBJ2-1, with TRBD1 matching over 9 bases. CDR3: CASSMTGGYNEQFF. CDR3 DNA: TGTGCCAGCAGTATGACAGGGGGCTACAATGAGCAGTTCTTC.